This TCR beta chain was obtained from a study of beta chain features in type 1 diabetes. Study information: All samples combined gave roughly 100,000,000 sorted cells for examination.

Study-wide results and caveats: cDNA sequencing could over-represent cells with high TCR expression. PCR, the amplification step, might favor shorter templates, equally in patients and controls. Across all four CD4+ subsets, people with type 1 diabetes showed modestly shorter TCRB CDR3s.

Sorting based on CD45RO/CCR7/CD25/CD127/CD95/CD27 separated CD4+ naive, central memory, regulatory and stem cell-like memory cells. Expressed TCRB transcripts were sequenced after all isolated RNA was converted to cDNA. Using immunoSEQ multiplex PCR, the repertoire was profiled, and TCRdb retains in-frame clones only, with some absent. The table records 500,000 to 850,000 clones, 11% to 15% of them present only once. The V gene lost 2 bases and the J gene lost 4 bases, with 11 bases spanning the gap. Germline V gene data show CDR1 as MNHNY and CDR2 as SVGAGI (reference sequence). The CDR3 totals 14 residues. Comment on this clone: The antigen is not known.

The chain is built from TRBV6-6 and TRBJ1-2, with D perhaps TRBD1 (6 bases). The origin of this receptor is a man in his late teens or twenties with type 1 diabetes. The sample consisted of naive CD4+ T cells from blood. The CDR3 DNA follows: TGTGCCAGCAGTTACGACTCACAGGGCTATGGCTACACCTTC. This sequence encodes CASSYDSQGYGYTF.